Below, 21 T cell receptor beta chains from the same sample are listed, as sequenced in a study of human T cells and chemical hapten exposure. Time point here: pre-sensitization, week 0. Treatment of the sample: therapeutic diphenylcyclopropenone sensitization with weekly scalp DPC. TCRdb called the RACE reads again in MiXCR, with one record for every CDR3 protein. Of roughly 260,000 distinct CDR3 sequences listed, 8.6% are singletons. Material: whole blood, obtained in connection with sensitization to the hapten diphenylcyclopropenone (DPC). The origin of the receptors is a woman between 35 and 50 years old with alopecia areata. Some clones in this sample may be carry-over from other donors' samples.

The rearrangement links TRBV5-1 to TRBJ2-1, with D possibly being TRBD2 (6 bases). V lost 2 bases to trimming and J lost 6 bases, with 9 bases between them. In germline, CDR1 is SGHRS, CDR2 YFSETQ. CDR3 length equals 13 residues. For the CDR3, the DNA is TGCGCCAGCAGCTTCGGAGGGCCCAATGAGCAGTTCTTC. It specifies CASSFGGPNEQFF.

The chain joins TRBV20-1 to TRBJ1-5, with D perhaps matching TRBD1 (5 bases). Germline V gives CDR1 DFQATT, CDR2 SNEGSKA (reference sequence). The CDR3 is 12 residues long. The V end lost 0 bases, the J end lost 6 bases, and 6 bases lay between the germline ends. This CDR3 is CSAREGGQPQHF. The CDR3 DNA follows: TGCAGTGCTAGAGAGGGGGGTCAGCCCCAGCATTTT.

The rearrangement joins TRBV29-1 to TRBJ1-2; D gene ambiguous. With 4 bases removed from V and 7 bases from J, the gap between germline ends came to 10 bases. In germline, CDR1 is SQVTM, CDR2 ANQGSEA. CDR3 length: 11 amino acids. CDR3 amino acids: CSVGSALGYTF. In DNA, the CDR3 is TGCAGCGTTGGATCGGCCCTTGGCTACACCTTC.

The V call is TRBV9, the J call TRBJ2-1, with D perhaps TRBD1 or TRBD2 (5 bases each). Germline loops: CDR1 SGDLS, CDR2 YYNGEE. Between the trimmed V and J ends, which lost 3 bases and 14 bases, there was a span of 21 bases. This CDR3 has 14 amino acids. The CDR3 region is CASSGGEPGTKKFF. The CDR3 DNA follows: TGTGCCAGCAGCGGAGGCGAGCCCGGGACGAAGAAGTTCTTC.

This clonotype was counted many times. The gene calls are TRBV7-6 and TRBJ1-4; TRBD1 might be the D (6 bases). The ends were cut back, 6 bases at V and 0 bases at J, with 14 bases in the middle. The CDR3 spans 16 residues. CDR1 SGHVS and CDR2 FNYEAQ come from the germline V gene. The DNA of the CDR3 is TGTGCCAGCAGTCGTCAGGGGACACCAACTAATGAAAAACTGTTTTTT. Translation gives CASSRQGTPTNEKLFF. Based on the CDR3 plus reference TRBV7-6 and TRBJ1-4, the full variable domain is GAGVSQSPRYKVTKRGQDVALRCDPISGHVSLYWYRQALGQGPEFLTYFNYEAQQDKSGLPNDRFSAERPEGSISTLTIQRTEQRDSAMYRCASSRQGTPTNEKLFFGSGTQLSVL.

This clonotype has only a few counts. CDR3 nucleotides: TGCAGTGGGGGACGGTCAGCCTCCTACGAGCAGTACTTC. Translated, it gives CSGGRSASYEQYF. The genes are TRBV20-1 and TRBJ2-7; perhaps D is TRBD1 or TRBD2 (5 bases each). Trimming took off 7 bases at V and 0 bases at J, with 13 bases between the two ends. This CDR3 is built from 13 residues. Looked up from germline, CDR1 is DFQATT and CDR2 is SNEGSKA (reference sequence).

A few counts support this clonotype. This chain links TRBV2 with TRBJ1-2; 8 positions match TRBD1. CDR1 SNHLY and CDR2 FYNNEI come from the germline V gene. The CDR3 has 15 residues. The trim removed 3 bases at V and 3 bases at J, leaving 6 bases unmatched. CDR3 DNA: TGTGCCAGCAGTGACCGGGACAGGAGACACTATGGCTACACCTTC. This gives the protein CASSDRDRRHYGYTF.

This rearrangement joins TRBV21-1 to TRBJ2-2; the D call TRBD2 from the table was never checked on the DNA. TRBV21-1 counts as a pseudogene. CDR3 length: 18 residues. The CDR3 is CASSAHILAGEETGELFF. The DNA of the CDR3 is TGTGCCAGCAGCGCTCATATCTTAGCGGGAGAGGAAACCGGGGAGCTGTTTTTT.

V usage is TRBV27 and J usage is TRBJ2-1; 8 positions agree with TRBD2. V lost 5 bases and J lost 2; bases outside the gene matches: 5. Germline assignment: CDR1 MNHEY and CDR2 SMNVEV (reference sequence). The CDR3 has 15 residues. The CDR3 nucleotides are TGTGCCAGCAGTAGGGCGGGACTAGCCTACAATGAGCAGTTCTTC. Amino acid sequence: CASSRAGLAYNEQFF.

V usage is TRBV9 and J usage is TRBJ2-7; TRBD1 matches at 11 bases. CDR3 length: 15 residues. Germline CDR1 and CDR2: SGDLS and YYNGEE. The junction had 4 bases not matched to a gene; V was cut back by 4 bases and J by 1 base. The CDR3 DNA is TGTGCCAGCAGCCTGGGACAGGGGGGGTCCTACGAGCAGTACTTC. It translates to CASSLGQGGSYEQYF.

This clonotype was counted ten times or more. CDR3 protein: CASSLTRWETQYF. CDR3 DNA: TGTGCCAGCAGTTTGACCAGATGGGAGACCCAGTACTTC. The rearrangement uses TRBV12-3 or TRBV12-4 and TRBJ2-5; D gene unclear. Deletions cut 3 bases from V and 5 bases from J, with 10 bases between. The CDR3 contains 13 residues.

Only a few counts were recorded for this clonotype. This chain connects TRBV28 to TRBJ1-2; no clear D. The CDR3 is 14 residues long. V was trimmed by 2 bases and J by 2 bases, leaving 9 bases between them. The V gene's germline CDR1 is MDHEN and CDR2 SYDVKM. Here the CDR3 DNA reads TGTGCCAGCAGTTTAACTGGCCGGAACTATGGCTACACCTTC. Residues: CASSLTGRNYGYTF.

This clonotype was picked up a small number of times. The V call is TRBV20-1, the J call TRBJ1-2; TRBD1 matches 12 bases. Germline CDR1 is DFQATT and CDR2 is SNEGSKA (reference sequence). The CDR3 is 12 residues long. The CDR3: CSGTGGVYGYTF. The CDR3 DNA sequence: TGCAGCGGGACAGGGGGCGTCTATGGCTACACCTTC.

V is TRBV5-8 and J is TRBJ1-5; 7 nucleotides line up with TRBD1. Germline V gene data show CDR1 as SGHTS and CDR2 as YDEGEE. With 4 bases clipped from V and 5 bases from J, the junction kept 6 bases outside the gene matches. The CDR3 has 14 residues. The CDR3 DNA reads as TGTGCCAGCAGCCAGACAGGGACGGATCAGCCCCAGCATTTT. As protein: CASSQTGTDQPQHF.

The chain recombines TRBV5-1 with TRBJ1-1; the D is unclear. Germline V gene sequence: CDR1 SGHRS, CDR2 YFSETQ. The CDR3 covers 15 residues. The V gene lost 4 bases and the J gene lost 1 base, with 14 bases spanning the gap. The CDR3 coding sequence is TGCGCCAGCAGCCAGATCGGCAGGTCGAACACTGAAGCTTTCTTT. Protein product: CASSQIGRSNTEAFF.

This clonotype showed up just a few times. The genes are TRBV6-5 and TRBJ2-7; D not certain. The germline gives CDR1 MNHEY, CDR2 SVGAGI. CDR3 length: 14 residues. The V gene lost 4 bases and the J gene lost 4 bases, with 14 bases spanning the gap. CDR3 region: CASSSQPPPYEQYF. The CDR3 DNA sequence: TGTGCCAGCAGTTCCCAACCGCCCCCATACGAGCAGTACTTC.

The V gene is TRBV6-2 or TRBV6-3, the J gene TRBJ1-2; D gene ambiguous. The CDR3 length is 15 residues. Germline-derived CDR1 and CDR2 are MNHEY and SVGEGT. The V end lost 4 bases, the J end lost 8 bases, and 20 bases lay between the germline ends. The chain's CDR3 is CASSSAVVLGGGYTF. The CDR3 nucleotides read TGTGCCAGCAGTTCGGCAGTAGTTTTGGGAGGCGGCTACACCTTC.

There are many counts of this clonotype. The V call is TRBV28, the J call TRBJ2-3; D perhaps matches TRBD2 (5 bases). This CDR3 contains 15 residues. The germline V gene has CDR1 MDHEN and CDR2 SYDVKM. The germline V and J ends were trimmed by 7 bases and 3 bases, with 17 bases remaining between them. The CDR3 protein is CASTPPGFGTDTQYF. The CDR3 bases are TGTGCCAGCACCCCCCCGGGGTTTGGTACAGATACGCAGTATTTT.

The chain couples TRBV27 to TRBJ1-1, with 7 bases lining up with TRBD1. The CDR3 runs to 14 residues. Trimming cost V 5 bases and J 5 bases; bases outside gene matches: 8. Germline-derived CDR1 and CDR2 are MNHEY and SMNVEV (reference sequence). CDR3 residues: CASSRQGGRTEAFF. In DNA form, the CDR3 reads TGTGCCAGCAGTCGACAGGGAGGTAGGACTGAAGCTTTCTTT.

The J gene is TRBJ2-3, the V gene TRBV5-1; D is unresolved. Germline lookup yields CDR1 SGHRS and CDR2 YFSETQ. This CDR3 contains 16 residues. Deletions cut 6 bases from V and 2 bases from J, with 19 bases between. The CDR3 sequence: CASTTSPGVATDTQYF. Here the CDR3 DNA reads TGCGCCAGCACCACGTCCCCCGGTGTCGCCACAGATACGCAGTATTTT. The full variable domain, completed using reference TRBV5-1 and TRBJ2-3, is KAGVTQTPRYLIKTRGQQVTLSCSPISGHRSVSWYQQTPGQGLQFLFEYFSETQRNKGNFPGRFSGRQFSNSRSEMNVSTLELGDSALYLCASTTSPGVATDTQYFGPGTRLTVL.

The chain links TRBV9 to TRBJ2-2; D ambiguous. The germline V and J ends were trimmed by 0 bases and 6 bases, with 15 bases remaining between them. This CDR3 is built from 16 residues. CDR1 SGDLS and CDR2 YYNGEE come from the germline V gene. CDR3: CASSVATSLQAGELFF. CDR3 nucleotides: TGTGCCAGCAGCGTAGCTACGTCTTTGCAAGCCGGGGAGCTGTTTTTT.